This section outlines one T cell receptor beta chain sequence together with its context. The sample is drawn from a study of blood T cell repertoires in COVID-19. Assay used: immunoSEQ multiplex PCR; TCRdb lists only in-frame clones, some missing. The sample holds 90,000 to 150,000 clones, around 90% seen once. Sequenced input: peripheral blood. This sequence was found in a human donor in a cohort sampled during active COVID-19.

The CDR3 sequence is CSAGRGTNEKLFF. Here the CDR3 DNA reads TGCAGCGCGGGAAGGGGGACTAATGAAAAACTGTTTTTT. The V call is TRBV29-1, the J call TRBJ1-4; D may be TRBD1 (6 bases). The CDR3 spans 13 residues. V was trimmed by 7 bases and J by 2 bases, leaving 11 bases between them. Germline assignment: CDR1 SQVTM and CDR2 ANQGSEA.